Listed here are 27 T cell receptor beta chains from one sample, sequenced in a study of CD8+ T cells in alopecia areata. Documented treatment: oral pan-JAK inhibitor, 5-10 mg twice daily. RNA extraction was followed by reverse transcription into cDNA, which acted as the sequencing template. Here immunoSEQ multiplex PCR was the method, and the copy in TCRdb shows in-frame clones only, minus some. This table holds 100,000 to 150,000 clones, 61% found once. Sequencing was performed on CD4+ T cells sorted from blood, taken at week 4, from a patient treated with tofacitinib. The receptors come from a human donor with alopecia areata.

The J gene is TRBJ2-3, the V gene TRBV29-1; the D gene is possibly TRBD1 (5 bases). The V gene lost 4 bases and the J gene lost 4 bases, with 9 bases spanning the gap. Germline V lookup: CDR1 SQVTM, CDR2 ANQGSEA. This CDR3 comprises 12 residues. The CDR3 coding sequence is TGCAGCGTTGTAGGCAGGGCAGATACGCAGTATTTT. As protein: CSVVGRADTQYF.

The rearrangement uses TRBV30 and TRBJ1-1, with 8 bases matching TRBD1. The CDR3 has 21 residues. Per the germline V gene, CDR1 is GTSNPN and CDR2 is SVGIG (reference sequence). Trimming removed 2 bases from V and 1 base from J; junction bases left unmatched: 24. The CDR3 here is CAWSTRVPVRGQGVPNTEAFF. In DNA form, the CDR3 reads TGTGCCTGGAGTACGAGGGTACCAGTCCGTGGACAGGGCGTACCGAACACTGAAGCTTTCTTT.

V gene TRBV4-3 combines with J gene TRBJ2-1; perhaps TRBD1 as D (6 bases). The CDR3 totals 14 residues. Germline CDR1 LGHNA, CDR2 YSLEER. V gave up 1 base and J gave up 5 bases, with 9 bases separating them. CDR3 in amino acids: CASSQARGNNEQFF. Written as DNA, the CDR3 is TGCGCCAGCAGCCAAGCCAGGGGAAACAATGAGCAGTTCTTC.

The chain recombines TRBV7-9 with TRBJ2-5; maybe TRBD2 (6 bases). The CDR3 is 13 residues long. Trimming stripped 5 bases from V and 3 bases from J, with 10 bases between. In germline, CDR1 is SEHNR, CDR2 FQNEAQ (reference sequence). The CDR3 protein is CASSPIAEETQYF. The DNA for the CDR3 is TGTGCCAGCAGCCCGATAGCGGAAGAGACCCAGTACTTC.

This clone was picked up a small number of times. This chain links TRBV29-1 with TRBJ1-1, with D possibly TRBD1 on 5 matching bases. The length of the CDR3 is 12 residues. CDR1 and CDR2 from the germline V gene are SQVTM and ANQGSEA. V was cut by 7 bases and J by 0 bases, with 9 bases left in between. The DNA of the CDR3 is TGCAGCGCAAGACAGATGAACACTGAAGCTTTCTTT. It is translated as CSARQMNTEAFF.

The chain couples TRBV9 to TRBJ2-1; TRBD2 matches at 9 bases. Germline loops: CDR1 SGDLS, CDR2 YYNGEE. The CDR3 contains 14 residues. V shed 6 bases, J shed 5 bases, and the junction held 6 bases outside the gene matches. The CDR3 protein is CASTGTSSDNEQFF. Written as DNA, the CDR3 is TGTGCCAGCACCGGGACTAGCAGCGACAATGAGCAGTTCTTC.

This chain joins TRBV29-1 and TRBJ1-2; D is perhaps TRBD1 (5 bases). This CDR3 contains 11 residues. In germline, CDR1 is SQVTM, CDR2 ANQGSEA. V was clipped by 7 bases and J by 8 bases, with 14 bases between them. The CDR3 reads CSGRRGEGYTF. The CDR3 DNA follows: TGCAGCGGTCGCCGGGGGGAGGGCTACACCTTC. Complete variable domain (other parts from reference TRBV29-1 and TRBJ1-2): SAVISQKPSRDICQRGTSLTIQCQVDSQVTMMFWYRQQPGQSLTLIATANQGSEATYESGFVIDKFPISRPNLTFSTLTVSNMSPEDSSIYLCSGRRGEGYTFGSGTRLTVV.

This chain connects TRBV4-2 to TRBJ2-2; TRBD2 matches at 9 bases. Germline V CDR1 and CDR2: LGHNA, YNFKEQ. Trimming at V came to 1 base and at J to 1 base, leaving 1 base not matched to a gene. The length of the CDR3 is 16 residues. The CDR3: CASSQAAGGNTGELFF. The CDR3 DNA reads TGTGCCAGCAGCCAAGCAGCGGGGGGGAACACCGGGGAGCTGTTTTTT.

There are a few counts of this clone. The chain has TRBV29-1 and TRBJ1-2, with 7 positions matching TRBD1. Germline CDR1 is SQVTM and CDR2 is ANQGSEA. This CDR3 contains 14 residues. The junction had 3 bases not matched to a gene; V was cut back by 2 bases and J by 0 bases. The CDR3, as DNA: TGCAGCGTTGAAACGGGACAGACTAACTATGGCTACACCTTC. Translating it yields CSVETGQTNYGYTF.

V usage is TRBV2 and J usage is TRBJ1-6, with TRBD1 matching 7 bases. Germline assignment: CDR1 SNHLY and CDR2 FYNNEI. The length of the CDR3 is 14 residues. V lost 5 bases, J lost 7 bases, and 5 bases stayed unmatched. For the CDR3, the DNA is TGTGCCAGCAGTCGGGACAGACAAAATTCACCCCTCCACTTT. Its protein is CASSRDRQNSPLHF.

J is TRBJ2-5 and V is TRBV1. TRBV1 corresponds to a pseudogene. CDR3 length equals 12 residues. The CDR3 reads CTSSQDGETQYF. The CDR3 nucleotides are TGCACCAGCAGCCAAGATGGAGAGACCCAGTACTTC.

The chain links TRBV30 to TRBJ2-2; 13 nucleotides match TRBD2. The CDR3 is 16 amino acids. From germline, CDR1 is GTSNPN and CDR2 SVGIG (reference sequence). Trimming removed 4 bases from V and 3 bases from J; junction bases left unmatched: 5. The CDR3 region is CAWTGLAGVDTGELFF. The CDR3 DNA follows: TGTGCCTGGACCGGACTAGCGGGAGTGGACACCGGGGAGCTGTTTTTT.

This clone came up a few times. The rearrangement uses TRBV7-2 and TRBJ2-1, with TRBD2 matching over 14 bases. CDR3 length: 17 amino acids. J lost 6 bases, V lost 0 bases, and 4 bases had no gene match. Germline V lookup: CDR1 SGHTA, CDR2 FQGNSA. This CDR3 is CASSLAATSGGANEQFF. CDR3 DNA sequence: TGTGCCAGCAGCTTAGCAGCGACTAGCGGGGGGGCCAATGAGCAGTTCTTC.

This chain connects TRBV9 to TRBJ2-6; the D call may be TRBD1 or TRBD2 (5 bases each). The CDR3 totals 15 residues. In germline, CDR1 is SGDLS, CDR2 YYNGEE. V lost 0 bases to trimming and J lost 2 bases, with 6 bases between them. The CDR3 region is CASSVGGAGANVLTF. CDR3 bases: TGTGCCAGCAGCGTAGGAGGGGCTGGGGCCAACGTCCTGACTTTC.

This clone was found once. Other nucleotide sequences from this sample produce the same CDR3. The CDR3 DNA reads TGTGCCAGCTCGCAAGACAGGGTCTCAGATACGCAGTATTTT. Its protein product is CASSQDRVSDTQYF. The chain combines TRBV18 with TRBJ2-3; 7 nucleotides match TRBD1. The CDR3 loop spans 14 amino acids. Unmatched junction bases numbered 7, after V lost 6 bases and J lost 4 bases. Germline loops: CDR1 KGHSH, CDR2 LQKENI.

Only a few counts were recorded for this clone. CDR3: CASSVEGHQPQHF. Written as DNA, the CDR3 is TGTGCCAGCAGCGTGGAGGGGCACCAGCCCCAGCATTTT. This sequence joins TRBV28 and TRBJ1-5, with D possibly TRBD1 on 5 matching bases. Trimming pared 6 bases from V and 7 bases from J, leaving 13 bases between. The CDR3 contains 13 residues. The germline gives CDR1 MDHEN, CDR2 SYDVKM.

This clone turned up a few times. The rearrangement joins TRBV7-2 to TRBJ2-7, with D perhaps TRBD1 (5 bases). This CDR3 spans 14 amino acids. The germline CDR1 and CDR2 sequences are SGHTA and FQGNSA. V lost 6 bases to trimming and J lost 2 bases, with 14 bases between them. CDR3 protein: CASRVRQGTYEQYF. CDR3 nucleotide sequence: TGTGCCAGCAGGGTGAGGCAGGGCACCTACGAGCAGTACTTC. Supplemented by reference TRBV7-2 and TRBJ2-7, the full variable domain reads GAGVSQSPSNKVTEKGKDVELRCDPISGHTALYWYRQSLGQGLEFLIYFQGNSAPDKSGLPSDRFSAERTGGSVSTLTIQRTQQEDSAVYLCASRVRQGTYEQYFGPGTRLTVT.

The CDR3 DNA sequence: TGCAGCGTCAGTGGGTACCCCTCTAGCAATGAGCAGTTCTTC. Its translation: CSVSGYPSSNEQFF. The chain carries TRBV29-1 and TRBJ2-1; D not resolved. The V end was cut by 6 bases, the J end by 6 bases, with 18 bases between. Per the germline V gene, CDR1 is SQVTM and CDR2 is ANQGSEA. The CDR3 has 14 residues.

The V and J genes are TRBV2 and TRBJ1-1; D is possibly TRBD1 (5 bases). CDR1 and CDR2 from the germline V gene are SNHLY and FYNNEI. With 3 bases removed from V and 4 bases from J, the gap between germline ends came to 12 bases. The CDR3 spans 14 residues. The CDR3 nucleotides are TGTGCCAGCAGTGACTCTTCCGGGGGCACTGAAGCTTTCTTT. Its protein is CASSDSSGGTEAFF.

The chain recombines TRBV2 with TRBJ2-1; 9 bases agree with TRBD2. J was trimmed by 5 bases and V by 6 bases; bases with no gene match: 5. Germline assignment: CDR1 SNHLY and CDR2 FYNNEI. The CDR3 is made up of 14 amino acids. The CDR3 spells CASSGTSRDNEQFF. The CDR3 DNA reads as TGTGCCAGCAGCGGGACTAGCAGGGACAATGAGCAGTTCTTC.

The chain couples TRBV5-1 to TRBJ1-1, with D perhaps TRBD1 (5 bases). Germline V gene sequence: CDR1 SGHRS, CDR2 YFSETQ. The CDR3 runs 13 residues. V shed 2 bases and J shed 12 bases, with 17 bases lying between them. CDR3 in DNA: TGCGCCAGCAGCTTATATCCGGGGCTGGACCCTTTCTTT. It yields the protein CASSLYPGLDPFF.

This chain connects TRBV29-1 to TRBJ1-1, with unresolved D. CDR3 length: 12 residues. The germline V gene has CDR1 SQVTM and CDR2 ANQGSEA. Trimming removed 3 bases at V and 8 bases at J, with 13 bases between. DNA of the CDR3: TGCAGCGTTGAGGACCGGACTTCCGAAGCTTTCTTT. Encoded protein: CSVEDRTSEAFF. Looking up the rest from reference TRBV29-1 and TRBJ1-1 gives the full variable domain: SAVISQKPSRDICQRGTSLTIQCQVDSQVTMMFWYRQQPGQSLTLIATANQGSEATYESGFVIDKFPISRPNLTFSTLTVSNMSPEDSSIYLCSVEDRTSEAFFGQGTRLTVV.

A single count supports this clone. The chain employs TRBV5-1 and TRBJ2-1, with D possibly being TRBD2 (6 bases). The CDR3 sequence is 17 residues long. Trimming pared 0 bases from V and 3 bases from J, leaving 16 bases between. Germline V gene lookup returns CDR1 SGHRS and CDR2 YFSETQ. In DNA, the CDR3 is TGCGCCAGCAGCTTGGATGGCGGCGCGGGGAGCTACAATGAGCAGTTCTTC. Translation gives CASSLDGGAGSYNEQFF. The whole variable domain, filled in from reference TRBV5-1 and TRBJ2-1, reads KAGVTQTPRYLIKTRGQQVTLSCSPISGHRSVSWYQQTPGQGLQFLFEYFSETQRNKGNFPGRFSGRQFSNSRSEMNVSTLELGDSALYLCASSLDGGAGSYNEQFFGPGTRLTVL.

This clone came up a few times. This rearrangement joins TRBV5-6 to TRBJ2-6; no clear D gene. Germline lookup yields CDR1 SGHDT and CDR2 YYEEEE. V was trimmed by 2 bases and J by 0 bases, leaving 15 bases between them. CDR3 length: 18 amino acids. The CDR3 protein is CASSFQVPPFSGANVLTF. In DNA, the CDR3 is TGTGCCAGCAGCTTTCAGGTTCCCCCTTTCTCTGGGGCCAACGTCCTGACTTTC.

The rearrangement uses TRBV29-1 and TRBJ1-3; D perhaps matches TRBD1 (5 bases). This CDR3 has 13 amino acids. Trimming left V 5 bases short and J 0 bases short, with 8 bases between. The germline gives CDR1 SQVTM, CDR2 ANQGSEA. The CDR3 DNA is TGCAGCGTTACCGGGACCTCTGGAAACACCATATATTTT. It encodes CSVTGTSGNTIYF.

This clone was found a few times. The J gene is TRBJ1-1, the V gene TRBV19; 10 nucleotides line up with TRBD1. CDR3 length equals 15 residues. Germline values: CDR1 LNHDA, CDR2 SQIVND (reference sequence). Unmatched junction bases numbered 10, after V lost 5 bases and J lost 7 bases. The CDR3 loop is CASSLRTGGFGEAFF. The CDR3 DNA follows: TGTGCCAGTAGTTTACGGACAGGGGGGTTCGGTGAAGCTTTCTTT.

V gene TRBV5-6 combines with J gene TRBJ1-4; possibly TRBD1 for D (5 bases). The germline V and J ends were trimmed by 3 bases and 4 bases, with 16 bases remaining between them. CDR3 size: 16 residues. Germline loops: CDR1 SGHDT, CDR2 YYEEEE. CDR3 in amino acids: CASSWNPQGGNEKLFF. The CDR3 DNA reads TGTGCCAGCAGCTGGAACCCTCAGGGAGGTAATGAAAAACTGTTTTTT.